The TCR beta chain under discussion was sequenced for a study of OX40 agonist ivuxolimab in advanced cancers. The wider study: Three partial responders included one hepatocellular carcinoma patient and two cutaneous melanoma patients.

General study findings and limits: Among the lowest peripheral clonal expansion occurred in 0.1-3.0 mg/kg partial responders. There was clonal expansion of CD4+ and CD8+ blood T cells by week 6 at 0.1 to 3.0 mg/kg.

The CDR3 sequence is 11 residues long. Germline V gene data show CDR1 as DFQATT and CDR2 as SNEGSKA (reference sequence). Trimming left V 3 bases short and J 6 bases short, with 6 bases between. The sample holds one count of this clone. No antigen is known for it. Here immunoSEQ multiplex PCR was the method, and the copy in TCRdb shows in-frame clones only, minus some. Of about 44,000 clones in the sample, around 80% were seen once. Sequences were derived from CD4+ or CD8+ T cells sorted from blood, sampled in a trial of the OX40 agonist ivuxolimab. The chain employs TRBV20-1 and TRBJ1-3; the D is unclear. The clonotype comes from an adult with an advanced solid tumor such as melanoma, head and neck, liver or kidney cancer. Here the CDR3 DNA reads TGCAGTGCTAGGTACATAAACACCATATATTTT. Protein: CSARYINTIYF.